The entry below gives a single T cell receptor beta chain sequence along with its context. Deletions cut 7 bases from V and 0 bases from J, with 12 bases between. This CDR3 has 14 amino acids. Germline V gene sequence: CDR1 MNHEY, CDR2 SVGAGI. This specimen comes from a study of Ad26.COV2.S vaccination and SARS-CoV-2 variants. Specified treatment: 19 received Ad26.COV2.S at low or high dose, single or two shots; about 5 received placebo; per-sample allocation not given. Sampling was performed 63 days after the first vaccine or placebo injection. Some clones are missing from TCRdb's copy, which holds only in-frame ones; the method was immunoSEQ multiplex PCR. Here the sample spans 300,000 to 450,000 clones, approximately 84% being singletons.

The sequence was collected from a person between 18 and 60 years old who received the Ad26.COV2.S COVID-19 vaccine or a placebo. The input for sequencing was peripheral blood, taken in a trial of Ad26.COV2.S vaccine versus placebo. V gene TRBV6-5 combines with J gene TRBJ2-5; no firm D call. This chain's CDR3 is CASTQITNQETQYF. The CDR3 nucleotides are TGTGCCAGCACTCAAATAACAAACCAAGAGACCCAGTACTTC.